A single sample is the source of the 10 T cell receptor beta chains below, sequenced in a study of T cell repertoires in cytomegalovirus infection. TCRdb recomputed calls from the reads with MiXCR, one row per CDR3 protein. The data show more than 250,000 distinct CDR3 sequences, with roughly an eighth seen just once and roughly 9.7% held by the top ten. The sequenced sample consisted of PBMCs. These TCRs come from a human donor in good health (CMV status not recorded). Some clones in this sample may be carry-over from other donors' samples.

This clonotype was detected only a few times. A junction end diverges from the germline sequence, so it may reflect a read error. In DNA, the CDR3 is TGTGCCAGCAGTTACCCTAGCGGGGGGCGCACATATACGCAGTATTTT. Translating gives CASSYPSGGRTYTQYF. V gene TRBV6-6 combines with J gene TRBJ2-3, with 11 bases aligning to TRBD2. The germline V gene has CDR1 MNHNY and CDR2 SVGAGI (reference sequence). This CDR3 comprises 16 residues.

This clonotype was recorded many times. The genes are TRBV14 and TRBJ1-2; the D is unclear. CDR1 and CDR2 from the germline V gene are SGHDN and FVKESK. This CDR3 has 13 residues. V shed 1 base and J shed 7 bases, with 10 bases lying between them. DNA for the CDR3: TGTGCCAGCAGCCAAGTCCCCTTGGGTGGCTACACCTTC. It codes for CASSQVPLGGYTF.

Only a few counts were recorded for this clonotype. The chain couples TRBV6-2 or TRBV6-3 to TRBJ2-6; 11 nucleotides align to TRBD2. The CDR3 runs 19 residues. CDR1 MNHEY and CDR2 SVGEGT come from the germline V gene. V lost 2 bases, J lost 0 bases, and 6 bases stayed unmatched. The CDR3 region is CASSYLTSGGPSGANVLTF. The CDR3, as DNA: TGTGCCAGCAGTTACCTCACTAGCGGGGGACCCTCTGGGGCCAACGTCCTGACTTTC.

Only a few counts were recorded for this clonotype. V gene TRBV5-1 combines with J gene TRBJ1-1; tentatively, D is TRBD1 (5 bases). Trimming took 3 bases from V and 1 from J, leaving 16 bases between them. The CDR3 has 16 residues. Germline V gene data show CDR1 as SGHRS and CDR2 as YFSETQ. The DNA of the CDR3 is TGCGCCAGCAGCTCTGCAGGGAACCCGGGGAACACTGAAGCTTTCTTT. The encoded protein is CASSSAGNPGNTEAFF. Using reference TRBV5-1 and TRBJ1-1 for the parts outside the CDR3, the full variable domain is KAGVTQTPRYLIKTRGQQVTLSCSPISGHRSVSWYQQTPGQGLQFLFEYFSETQRNKGNFPGRFSGRQFSNSRSEMNVSTLELGDSALYLCASSSAGNPGNTEAFFGQGTRLTVV.

The sample holds many counts of this clonotype. The chain recombines TRBV11-2 with TRBJ2-3, with no clear D. This CDR3 is 12 amino acids long. Germline assignment: CDR1 SGHAT and CDR2 FQNNGV. V gave up 1 base and J gave up 4 bases, with 3 bases separating them. CDR3 amino acids: CASSLAPDTQYF. CDR3 in DNA: TGTGCCAGCAGCTTAGCCCCAGATACGCAGTATTTT.

The rearrangement links TRBV11-2 to TRBJ2-3, with a weak D call TRBD2 (5 bases). This CDR3 contains 15 residues. V was trimmed by 0 bases and J by 2 bases, leaving 9 bases between them. Germline assignment: CDR1 SGHAT and CDR2 FQNNGV. CDR3 residues: CASSLDGIYTDTQYF. The CDR3 DNA is TGTGCCAGCAGCTTAGACGGGATCTACACAGATACGCAGTATTTT.

This clonotype was found a few times. This sequence joins TRBV11-2 and TRBJ1-5, with a tentative D call TRBD1 (5 bases). Trimming removed 1 base at V and 6 bases at J, with 16 bases between. CDR1 SGHAT and CDR2 FQNNGV come from the germline V gene. The CDR3 runs 16 residues. The CDR3 loop reads CASSLGREGLSQPQHF. CDR3 sequence (DNA): TGTGCCAGCAGCTTAGGCCGGGAGGGACTTAGTCAGCCCCAGCATTTT. Filled out from reference TRBV11-2 and TRBJ1-5, the complete variable domain reads EAGVAQSPRYKIIEKRQSVAFWCNPISGHATLYWYQQILGQGPKLLIQFQNNGVVDDSQLPKDRFSAERLKGVDSTLKIQPAKLEDSAVYLCASSLGREGLSQPQHFGDGTRLSIL.

This clonotype has ten or more counts. DNA of the CDR3: TGTGCCAGCAGCGTATCAGCTGCCACGGATGAGCAGTTCTTC. It yields the protein CASSVSAATDEQFF. The chain combines TRBV7-2 with TRBJ2-1, with unresolved D. The V gene's germline CDR1 is SGHTA and CDR2 FQGNSA. The CDR3 extends over 14 amino acids. V lost 5 bases and J lost 8, with 16 bases in between.

The V gene is TRBV10-3, the J gene TRBJ1-5, with TRBD1 matching over 9 bases. The CDR3 spans 17 residues. The V gene end was trimmed by 0 bases and the J gene end by 4 bases; junction bases not matched to a gene: 7. CDR1 is ENHRY and CDR2 is SYGVKD in the germline V gene. The CDR3 spells CAISESTPGQGNQPQHF. The CDR3 nucleotides read TGTGCCATCAGTGAGTCGACCCCCGGACAGGGGAATCAGCCCCAGCATTTT.

The chain joins TRBV20-1 to TRBJ2-7, with D maybe TRBD1 (6 bases). The germline gives CDR1 DFQATT, CDR2 SNEGSKA (reference sequence). The CDR3 runs 12 residues. The ends were cut back, 3 bases at V and 9 bases at J, with 15 bases in the middle. In nucleotides, the CDR3 is TGCAGTGCTAGCCCCGTTACAGGGCCGCAGTACTTC. Protein product: CSASPVTGPQYF.